A selection of T cell receptor beta chains follows, all from one sample in a study of shared T cell receptors in the human thymus. Assay used: immunoSEQ multiplex PCR; TCRdb lists only in-frame clones, some missing. The sample shows more than 550,000 clones, 80% to 90% of them seen only once. The same specimen was also included in a second study, on human thymus T cells.

The sample comprised thymocytes. The receptors come from a boy younger than two with a congenital heart defect. CDR3s include the opening cysteine and the closing phenylalanine or tryptophan.

V	J	length	CDR3
TRBV7-9	TRBJ2-1	12	CASSHATREQFF
TRBV28	TRBJ1-4	17	CASTKPRGGERNEKLFF
TRBV7-9	TRBJ1-6	15	CASSQGTDYNSPLHF
TRBV19	TRBJ1-2	14	CASSIGPAYYGYTF
TRBV5-6	TRBJ2-1	16	CASSAVPGLATSEQFF
TRBV6-4	TRBJ1-6	16	CASSETGTVKNSPLHF
TRBV7-9	TRBJ1-2	14	CASSVGLQGYGYTF
TRBV6-6	TRBJ1-6	15	CASSYRDRYNSPLHF
TRBV10-3	TRBJ1-5	16	CAISESSTVSNQPQHF
TRBV7-9	TRBJ2-1	17	CASSFPSGRVPRNEQFF
TRBV10-3	TRBJ2-7	15	CAISRLGGGSYEQYF
TRBV5-8	TRBJ2-5	14	CASSLGAPQETQYF
TRBV4-1	TRBJ2-7	15	CASSPSSAVIYEQYF
TRBV9	TRBJ1-4	17	CASSVGPGQGTNEKLFF
TRBV14	TRBJ2-7	18	CASSQQRVRGGGDYEQYF
TRBV4-1	TRBJ2-5	17	CASSQDRDRVKEETQYF
TRBV11-3	TRBJ2-1	14	CASSFKGPSGEQFF
TRBV9	TRBJ1-6	14	CASSVGTVISPLHF
TRBV7-2	TRBJ1-1	16	CASSLGGDRWNTEAFF
TRBV5-5	TRBJ2-7	15	CASSLRAGGSYEQYF
TRBV5-1	TRBJ2-1	16	CASSLSASGVNNEQFF
TRBV7-2	TRBJ2-1	17	CASSEGRRGFSYNEQFF
TRBV9	TRBJ2-7	16	CASSVATGGGFGEQYF
TRBV28	TRBJ1-1	19	CASSSVPGQGNPMNTEAFF
TRBV5-4	TRBJ2-7	16	CASSLVAGKGAHEQYF
TRBV4-3	TRBJ2-7	16	CASSSIYGTGFYEQYF
TRBV19	TRBJ1-2	16	CASSIGGHGGDYGYTF
TRBV5-4	TRBJ1-5	15	CASSLGTGANQPQHF
TRBV5-6	TRBJ2-3	12	CASSLLARTQYF
TRBV29-1	TRBJ2-7	16	CSAGLAGGSTSYEQYF
TRBV5-6	TRBJ1-5	12	CASSLAGQPQHF
TRBV28	TRBJ2-1	15	CASSAERGTYNEQFF
TRBV28	TRBJ2-5	20	CASSKPKPGLAGGPQETQYF
TRBV5-1	TRBJ2-3	14	CASGRTRTTDTQYF
TRBV30	TRBJ1-2	15	CAWYEGAGEDYGYTF
TRBV19	TRBJ1-5	15	CASSVGRESNQPQHF
TRBV5-6	TRBJ2-7	17	CASSLWLGTGFSYEQYF
TRBV29-1	TRBJ1-1	19	CSVNSTRGQGARRNTEAFF
TRBV27	TRBJ1-1	13	CASRTGWGGEAFF
TRBV6-1	TRBJ2-1	15	CASRQSGTQGNEQFF
TRBV30	TRBJ1-1	21	CAWSDKNRGGSKRLVDTEAFF
TRBV27	TRBJ2-5	17	CASSFVPGQGSKETQYF
TRBV5-6	TRBJ2-5	16	CASSSVGGRFQETQYF
TRBV4-3	TRBJ2-7	16	CASSHEPGTIPYEQYF
TRBV5-1	TRBJ2-3	14	CASNERSITDTQYF
TRBV7-9	TRBJ2-3	16	CASSSDGNGHTDTQYF
TRBV12-5	TRBJ2-1	13	CASGASEDNEQFF